This TCR beta chain is drawn from a study of spatial heterogeneity in lung cancer. This clonotype has a count of ten or more. Its specificity is not known. The time point: sample taken at primary tumor resection. The sequenced material consisted of unsorted whole RNA from tumor, nontumor lung or frozen PBMC. CDR1 is LGHDT and CDR2 is YNNKEL in the germline V gene (reference sequence). The junction had 8 bases not matched to a gene; V was cut back by 7 bases and J by 5 bases. The CDR3 extends over 14 amino acids. TCRdb reprocessed the 5' RACE reads with MiXCR, giving one entry per CDR3 protein. The profile shows over 8,500 distinct CDR3 sequences, approximately 14% of them singletons. Study-level results: Mutation tallies in tumors tracked expanded intratumoral alpha and beta TCR counts.

Sequenced here: lung tumor tissue, sampled at surgery. The rearrangement joins TRBV3-1 to TRBJ2-1; 7 bases agree with TRBD2. The receptor's source is a male donor with early-stage non-small cell lung cancer. CDR3 region: CASTRGRVHNEQFF. For the CDR3, the DNA is TGTGCCAGCACCAGAGGGAGGGTCCACAATGAGCAGTTCTTC.